These 20 T cell receptor beta chains came from one sample sequenced in a study of blood T cell repertoires in COVID-19. Using immunoSEQ multiplex PCR, the repertoire was profiled, and TCRdb retains in-frame clones only, with some absent. The sample contains about 170,000 clones, 88% of which appear only once. The material sequenced was peripheral blood. Receptors originate from a man aged 50-60 years who had recovered from COVID-19.

The rearrangement joins TRBV7-9 to TRBJ2-7, with D unresolved. Germline CDR1 reads SEHNR; CDR2 reads FQNEAQ (reference sequence). Trimming took 5 bases from V and 5 from J, leaving 16 bases between them. CDR3 length: 14 amino acids. CDR3 DNA sequence: TGTGCCAGCAGCCCAACCGCTAGTACCCACGAGCAGTACTTC. Translating gives CASSPTASTHEQYF.

To note about this clone: Other DNA sequences in this specimen translate into the identical CDR3. The chain is built from TRBV7-3 and TRBJ1-2; 7 bases fit TRBD1. The CDR3 sequence is 13 residues long. Germline assignment: CDR1 SGHTA and CDR2 FQGTGA. V was clipped by 5 bases and J by 8 bases; unmatched bases: 8. DNA for the CDR3: TGTGCCAGCAGCCCCGACCCAGGGGGGGGCTACACCTTC. Its translation is CASSPDPGGGYTF.

This chain joins TRBV24-1 and TRBJ2-7; D is possibly TRBD1 (6 bases). Germline CDR1 reads KGHDR; CDR2 reads SFDVKD. This CDR3 spans 12 amino acids. Deletions cut 7 bases from V and 9 bases from J, with 15 bases between. The CDR3 coding sequence is TGTGCCACCAGCTCGGACAGCTTGAGGCAGTACTTC. This codes for CATSSDSLRQYF.

This clone showed up just a few times. The chain has TRBV5-1 and TRBJ2-7, with a weak D call TRBD2 (5 bases). CDR3 length: 16 amino acids. V was clipped by 4 bases and J by 2 bases, with 19 bases between them. CDR1 is SGHRS, CDR2 YFSETQ, per germline. The CDR3 is CASSPSRGSRAYEQYF. CDR3 DNA sequence: TGCGCCAGCAGCCCCTCGCGAGGGAGTCGTGCCTACGAGCAGTACTTC.

The V and J genes are TRBV2 and TRBJ1-3, with D possibly being TRBD1 (5 bases). Germline values: CDR1 SNHLY, CDR2 FYNNEI. V gave up 4 bases and J gave up 0 bases, with 7 bases separating them. The CDR3 length is 14 residues. CDR3 nucleotides: TGTGCCAGCAGTGTGGGGGGCTCTGGAAACACCATATATTTT. Amino acids: CASSVGGSGNTIYF.

Points on this clone: This same CDR3 is encoded by further DNA sequences in the sample. The genes are TRBV5-1 and TRBJ2-5, with TRBD1 as a possible D gene (5 bases). The germline gives CDR1 SGHRS, CDR2 YFSETQ. V lost 0 bases and J 4 bases, leaving 7 bases between the germline ends. The CDR3 totals 13 residues. CDR3 region: CASSLGGGETQYF. For the CDR3, the DNA is TGCGCCAGCAGCTTGGGGGGCGGAGAGACCCAGTACTTC.

J is TRBJ1-2 and V is TRBV6-1, with D perhaps TRBD1 (5 bases). V gave up 0 bases and J gave up 5 bases, with 10 bases separating them. CDR1 and CDR2 from the germline V gene are MNHNS and SASEGT. The CDR3 loop spans 14 amino acids. The CDR3 DNA follows: TGTGCCAGCAGTGAAGCCCCACAGGATTATGGCTACACCTTC. Amino acids: CASSEAPQDYGYTF.

The chain employs TRBV7-9 and TRBJ2-6; 7 bases fit TRBD1. CDR1 and CDR2 from the germline V gene are SEHNR and FQNEAQ (reference sequence). The CDR3 is made up of 15 amino acids. The J segment lost 2 bases and the V segment lost 5 bases, leaving 3 bases of the junction unmatched. CDR3 loop: CASSQDRAGANVLTF. DNA of the CDR3: TGTGCCAGCAGCCAAGACAGGGCTGGGGCCAACGTCCTGACTTTC.

About this clone: Other nucleotide sequences in the sample specify the same CDR3. The V and J genes are TRBV3-1 (or the pseudogene TRBV3-2) and TRBJ1-5; D remains unclear. V was pared by 1 base and J by 0 bases, with 7 bases between. The length of the CDR3 is 15 residues. The germline CDR1 and CDR2 sequences are LGHDT and YNNKEL (reference sequence). CDR3 loop: CASSQVRDSNQPQHF. For the CDR3, the DNA is TGTGCCAGCAGCCAAGTGAGGGATAGCAATCAGCCCCAGCATTTT.

The chain links TRBV9 to TRBJ1-6; D is possibly TRBD1 (6 bases). V was clipped by 3 bases and J by 4 bases, with 14 bases between them. The CDR3 extends over 16 amino acids. Germline V gives CDR1 SGDLS, CDR2 YYNGEE. The CDR3 spells CASSGSSDRYNSPLHF. The CDR3 DNA sequence: TGTGCCAGCAGCGGAAGTAGCGACAGGTATAATTCACCCCTCCACTTT.

The chain has TRBV4-3 and TRBJ1-1, with no clear D. V was shortened by 1 base and J by 4 bases, with 16 bases between the two germline ends. The CDR3 is made up of 16 amino acids. Germline CDR1 and CDR2: LGHNA and YSLEER. The CDR3 is CASSQGFGVRGTEAFF. CDR3 coding DNA: TGCGCCAGCAGCCAAGGTTTCGGGGTTCGGGGCACTGAAGCTTTCTTT.

J is TRBJ2-3 and V is TRBV10-1; D might be TRBD2 (5 bases). CDR1 WNHNN and CDR2 SYGVQD come from the germline V gene (reference sequence). V shed 6 bases and J shed 4 bases, with 14 bases lying between them. The CDR3 is 14 amino acids. DNA of the CDR3: TGCGCCAGCAGCCCCGTAGGGAGAGCAGATACGCAGTATTTT. The encoded protein is CASSPVGRADTQYF.

This clone appeared once. The chain has TRBV5-1 and TRBJ2-2, with D maybe TRBD1 (6 bases). This CDR3 has 16 residues. Trimming took off 0 bases at V and 6 bases at J, with 15 bases between the two ends. The V gene's germline CDR1 is SGHRS and CDR2 YFSETQ. CDR3 DNA sequence: TGCGCCAGCAGCTTGGAGGCCAGGGGACCCTCCGGGGAGCTGTTTTTT. Protein product: CASSLEARGPSGELFF.

This clone came up once. J is TRBJ1-4 and V is TRBV4-3, with 7 bases aligning to TRBD1. J lost 8 bases, V lost 0 bases, and 9 bases had no gene match. Per the germline V gene, CDR1 is LGHNA and CDR2 is YSLEER. The CDR3 has 16 amino acids. The CDR3 loop is CASSQDGAGGGEKLFF. The DNA for the CDR3 is TGCGCCAGCAGCCAAGACGGGGCAGGGGGAGGCGAAAAACTGTTTTTT.

The genes are TRBV10-1 and TRBJ2-3; perhaps TRBD2 as D (6 bases). The CDR3 length is 13 residues. Trimming removed 5 bases at V and 2 bases at J, with 8 bases between. Germline CDR1 reads WNHNN; CDR2 reads SYGVQD (reference sequence). The CDR3 reads CASSSGDTDTQYF. Written as DNA, the CDR3 is TGCGCCAGCAGTTCGGGGGACACAGATACGCAGTATTTT.

The rearrangement joins TRBV11-1 to TRBJ2-5; 9 bases are a match to TRBD2. Germline V gene sequence: CDR1 SGHAT, CDR2 FQDESV (reference sequence). J gave up 5 bases and V 0 bases, and 10 bases lay outside the gene matches. The CDR3 is 17 amino acids. CDR3 nucleotides: TGTGCCAGCAGCTTAGCGCTGCCAGCGGGAGGATTGGAGACCCAGTACTTC. It specifies CASSLALPAGGLETQYF.

The chain combines TRBV7-2 with TRBJ2-4; 7 bases fit TRBD2. Germline CDR1 is SGHTA and CDR2 is FQGNSA. This CDR3 region has 17 residues. The V and J ends lost 2 bases and 6 bases, in that order; junction bases with no gene match: 13. The chain's CDR3 is CASSLTPSGASSNIQYF. The CDR3 bases are TGTGCCAGCAGCTTAACGCCTAGCGGAGCATCGTCAAACATTCAGTACTTC. Filled out from reference TRBV7-2 and TRBJ2-4, the complete variable domain reads GAGVSQSPSNKVTEKGKDVELRCDPISGHTALYWYRQSLGQGLEFLIYFQGNSAPDKSGLPSDRFSAERTGGSVSTLTIQRTQQEDSAVYLCASSLTPSGASSNIQYFGAGTRLSVL.

The V call is TRBV19, the J call TRBJ1-1, with 8 bases aligning to TRBD1. The junction had 8 bases not matched to a gene; V was cut back by 8 bases and J by 3 bases. There are 14 residues in the CDR3. Germline CDR1 reads LNHDA; CDR2 reads SQIVND (reference sequence). The DNA for the CDR3 is TGTGCCAGTCAAAAACAGGGGGGAGACACTGAAGCTTTCTTT. Protein sequence: CASQKQGGDTEAFF.

V usage is TRBV19 and J usage is TRBJ2-7; weak D call: TRBD1 (6 bases). The CDR3 has 11 amino acids. V was trimmed by 5 bases and J by 11 bases, leaving 13 bases between them. In germline, CDR1 is LNHDA, CDR2 SQIVND (reference sequence). The CDR3 loop reads CASSSGQRKYF. The CDR3 DNA reads as TGTGCCAGTAGTTCCGGACAGAGGAAGTACTTC.

This chain connects TRBV30 to TRBJ1-4, with TRBD1 as a possible D gene (5 bases). This CDR3 contains 15 residues. Trimming pared 3 bases from V and 8 bases from J, leaving 19 bases between. In germline, CDR1 is GTSNPN, CDR2 SVGIG (reference sequence). CDR3 bases: TGTGCCTGGAGCGGCTCCGGGACTGCGGGGGAAAAACTGTTTTTT. Protein product: CAWSGSGTAGEKLFF.